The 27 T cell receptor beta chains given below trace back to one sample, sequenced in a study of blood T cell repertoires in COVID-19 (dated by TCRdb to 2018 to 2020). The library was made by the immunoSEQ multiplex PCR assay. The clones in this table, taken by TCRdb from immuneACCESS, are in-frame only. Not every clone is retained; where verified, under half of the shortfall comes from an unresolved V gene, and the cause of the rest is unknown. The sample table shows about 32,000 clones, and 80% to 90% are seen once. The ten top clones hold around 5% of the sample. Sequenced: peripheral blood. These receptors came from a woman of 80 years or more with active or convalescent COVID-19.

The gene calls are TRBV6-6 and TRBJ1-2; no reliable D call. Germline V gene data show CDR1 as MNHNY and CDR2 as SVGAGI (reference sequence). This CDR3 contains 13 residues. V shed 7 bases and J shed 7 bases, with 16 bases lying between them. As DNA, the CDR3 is TGTGCCAGCATCCTAGAAAGCAGAGGTGGCTACACCTTC. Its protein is CASILESRGGYTF.

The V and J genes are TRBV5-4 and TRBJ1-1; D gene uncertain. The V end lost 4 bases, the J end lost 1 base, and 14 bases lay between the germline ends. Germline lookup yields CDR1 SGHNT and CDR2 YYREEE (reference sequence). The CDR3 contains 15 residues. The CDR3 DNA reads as TGTGCCAGCAGCCCGTACAGTGATCGGAACACTGAAGCTTTCTTT. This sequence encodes CASSPYSDRNTEAFF.

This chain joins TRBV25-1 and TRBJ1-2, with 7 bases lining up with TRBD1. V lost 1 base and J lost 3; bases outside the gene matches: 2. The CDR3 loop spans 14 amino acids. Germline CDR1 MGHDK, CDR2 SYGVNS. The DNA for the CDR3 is TGTGCCAGCAGTGAATTGGGGACAGACTATGGCTACACCTTC. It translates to CASSELGTDYGYTF.

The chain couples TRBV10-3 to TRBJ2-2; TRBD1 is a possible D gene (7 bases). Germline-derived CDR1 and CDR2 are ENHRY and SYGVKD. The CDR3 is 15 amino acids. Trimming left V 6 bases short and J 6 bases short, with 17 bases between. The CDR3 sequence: CAIRARGDGAGELFF. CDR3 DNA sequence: TGTGCCATCAGGGCCAGGGGGGATGGTGCCGGGGAGCTGTTTTTT.

CDR3 in DNA: TGTGCCAGCAGCTTAACGGGACTAGCGGGATCCGGGGAGCTGTTTTTT. Its protein is CASSLTGLAGSGELFF. This chain uses TRBV7-3 with TRBJ2-2, with 13 nucleotides matching TRBD2. This CDR3 is built from 16 residues. CDR1 SGHTA and CDR2 FQGTGA come from the germline V gene. The ends lost 0 bases at V and 6 bases at J; junction bases unmatched: 1. The variable domain in full, completed from reference TRBV7-3 and TRBJ2-2, reads GAGVSQTPSNKVTEKGKYVELRCDPISGHTALYWYRQSLGQGPEFLIYFQGTGAADDSGLPNDRFFAVRPEGSVSTLKIQRTERGDSAVYLCASSLTGLAGSGELFFGEGSRLTVL.

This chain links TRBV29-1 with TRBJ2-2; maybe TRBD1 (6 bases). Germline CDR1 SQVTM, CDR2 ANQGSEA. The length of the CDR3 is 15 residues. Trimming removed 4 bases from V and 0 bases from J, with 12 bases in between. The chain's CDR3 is CSVATGTPNTGELFF. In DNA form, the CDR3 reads TGCAGCGTTGCCACAGGGACCCCGAACACCGGGGAGCTGTTTTTT.

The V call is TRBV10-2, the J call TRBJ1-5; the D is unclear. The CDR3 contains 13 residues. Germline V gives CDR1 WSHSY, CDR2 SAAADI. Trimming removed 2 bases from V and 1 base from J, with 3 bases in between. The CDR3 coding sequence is TGCGCCAGCAGTGAGCAGAGCAATCAGCCCCAGCATTTT. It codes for CASSEQSNQPQHF.

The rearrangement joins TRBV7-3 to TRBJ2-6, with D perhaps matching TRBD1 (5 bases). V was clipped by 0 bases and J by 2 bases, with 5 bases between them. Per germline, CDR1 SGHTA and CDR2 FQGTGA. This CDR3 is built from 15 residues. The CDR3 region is CASSLTQAGANVLTF. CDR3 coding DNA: TGTGCCAGCAGCTTAACACAGGCTGGGGCCAACGTCCTGACTTTC.

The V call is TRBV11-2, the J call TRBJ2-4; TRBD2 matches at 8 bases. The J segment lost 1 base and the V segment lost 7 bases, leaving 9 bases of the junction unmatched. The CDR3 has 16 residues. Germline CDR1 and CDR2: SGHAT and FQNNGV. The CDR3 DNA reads TGTGCCAGCATCGAAGCGGGGGAAAAGGCCAAAAACATTCAGTACTTC. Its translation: CASIEAGEKAKNIQYF.

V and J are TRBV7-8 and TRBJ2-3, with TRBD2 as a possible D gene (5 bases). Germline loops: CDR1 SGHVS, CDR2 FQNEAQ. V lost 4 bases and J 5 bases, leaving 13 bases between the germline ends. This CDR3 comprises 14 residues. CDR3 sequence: CASSSNKRIDTQYF. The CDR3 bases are TGTGCCAGCAGCTCGAACAAGCGGATAGATACGCAGTATTTT.

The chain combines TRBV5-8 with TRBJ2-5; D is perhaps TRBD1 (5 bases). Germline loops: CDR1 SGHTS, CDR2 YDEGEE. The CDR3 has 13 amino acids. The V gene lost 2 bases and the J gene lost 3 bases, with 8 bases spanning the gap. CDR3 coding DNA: TGTGCCAGCAGCTTATCAGGGAAAGAGACCCAGTACTTC. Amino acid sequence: CASSLSGKETQYF.

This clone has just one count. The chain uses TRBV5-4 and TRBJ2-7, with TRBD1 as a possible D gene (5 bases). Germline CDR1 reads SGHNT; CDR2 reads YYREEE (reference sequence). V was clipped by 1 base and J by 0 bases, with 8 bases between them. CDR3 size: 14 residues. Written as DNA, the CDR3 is TGTGCCAGCAGCTTGTTGACAGCCTCCTACGAGCAGTACTTC. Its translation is CASSLLTASYEQYF.

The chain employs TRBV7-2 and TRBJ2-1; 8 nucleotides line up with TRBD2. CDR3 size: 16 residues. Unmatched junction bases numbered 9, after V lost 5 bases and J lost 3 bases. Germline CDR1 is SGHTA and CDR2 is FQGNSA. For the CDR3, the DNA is TGTGCCAGCAGCCCTGGACTAGCCGAGAGCTACAATGAGCAGTTCTTC. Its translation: CASSPGLAESYNEQFF.

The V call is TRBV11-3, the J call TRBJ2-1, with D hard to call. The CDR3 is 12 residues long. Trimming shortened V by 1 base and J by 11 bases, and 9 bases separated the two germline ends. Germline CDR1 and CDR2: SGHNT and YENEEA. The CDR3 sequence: CASSLGAQQQFF. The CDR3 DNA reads TGTGCCAGCAGCTTAGGGGCTCAACAGCAGTTCTTC.

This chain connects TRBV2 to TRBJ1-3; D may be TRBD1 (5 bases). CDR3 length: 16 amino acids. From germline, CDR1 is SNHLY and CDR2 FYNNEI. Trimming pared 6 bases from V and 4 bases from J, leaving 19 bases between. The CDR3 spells CASSNSGLSAGNTIYF. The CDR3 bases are TGTGCCAGCAGCAATTCAGGGCTCTCTGCGGGAAACACCATATATTTT.

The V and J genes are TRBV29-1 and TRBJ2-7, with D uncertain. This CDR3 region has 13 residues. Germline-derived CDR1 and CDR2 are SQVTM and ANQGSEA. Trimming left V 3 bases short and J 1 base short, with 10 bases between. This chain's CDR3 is CSVDGCRSYEQYF. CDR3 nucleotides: TGCAGCGTTGACGGTTGTCGGTCCTACGAGCAGTACTTC.

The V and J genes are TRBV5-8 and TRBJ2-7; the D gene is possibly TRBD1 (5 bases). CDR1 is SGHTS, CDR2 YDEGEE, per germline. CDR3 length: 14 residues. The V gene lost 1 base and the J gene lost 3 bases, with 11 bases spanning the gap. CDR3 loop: CASSLLQAYYEQYF. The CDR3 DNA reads TGTGCCAGCAGCTTGTTACAGGCGTACTACGAGCAGTACTTC.

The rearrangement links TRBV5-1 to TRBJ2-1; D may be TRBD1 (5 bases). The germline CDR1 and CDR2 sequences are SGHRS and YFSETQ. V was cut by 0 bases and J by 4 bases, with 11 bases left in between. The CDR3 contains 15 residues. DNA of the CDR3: TGCGCCAGCAGCTTGGTTCAGGGAAGGTACAATGAGCAGTTCTTC. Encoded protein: CASSLVQGRYNEQFF.

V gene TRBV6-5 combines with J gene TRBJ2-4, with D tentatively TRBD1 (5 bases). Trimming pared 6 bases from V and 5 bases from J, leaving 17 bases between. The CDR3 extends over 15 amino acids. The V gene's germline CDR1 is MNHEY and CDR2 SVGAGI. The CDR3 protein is CASRQRQTEENIQYF. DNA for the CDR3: TGTGCCAGCAGACAAAGACAGACAGAAGAAAACATTCAGTACTTC.

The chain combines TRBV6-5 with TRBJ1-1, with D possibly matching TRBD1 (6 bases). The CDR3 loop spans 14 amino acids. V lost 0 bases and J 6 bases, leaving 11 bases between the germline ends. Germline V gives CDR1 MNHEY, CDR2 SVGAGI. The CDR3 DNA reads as TGTGCCAGCAGTTACTCGCGGGGGGCCGCTGAAGCTTTCTTT. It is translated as CASSYSRGAAEAFF.

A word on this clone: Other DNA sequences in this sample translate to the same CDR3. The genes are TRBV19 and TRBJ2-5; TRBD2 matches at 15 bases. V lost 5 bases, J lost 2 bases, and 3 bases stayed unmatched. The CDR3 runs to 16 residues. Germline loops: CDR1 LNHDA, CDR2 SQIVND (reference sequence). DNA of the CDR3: TGTGCCAGTAGTCCTGGGACTAGCGGGGGGCAAGAGACCCAGTACTTC. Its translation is CASSPGTSGGQETQYF.

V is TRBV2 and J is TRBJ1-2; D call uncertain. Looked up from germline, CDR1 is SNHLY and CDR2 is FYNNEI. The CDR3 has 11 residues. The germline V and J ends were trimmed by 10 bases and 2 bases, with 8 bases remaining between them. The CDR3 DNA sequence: TGTGCCAATACTCAAAACTATGGCTACACCTTC. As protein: CANTQNYGYTF.

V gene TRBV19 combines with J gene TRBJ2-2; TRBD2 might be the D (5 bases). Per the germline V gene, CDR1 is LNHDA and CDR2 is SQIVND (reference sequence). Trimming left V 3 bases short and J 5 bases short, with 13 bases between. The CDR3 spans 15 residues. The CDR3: CASSIRGPGTGELFF. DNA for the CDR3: TGTGCCAGTAGTATTAGAGGGCCTGGGACCGGGGAGCTGTTTTTT.

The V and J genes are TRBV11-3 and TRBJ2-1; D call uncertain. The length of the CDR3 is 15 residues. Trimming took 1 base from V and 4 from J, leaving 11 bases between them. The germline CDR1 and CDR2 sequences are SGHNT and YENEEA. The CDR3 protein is CASSLGAFPYNEQFF. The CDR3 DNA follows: TGTGCCAGCAGCTTAGGAGCGTTCCCTTACAATGAGCAGTTCTTC.

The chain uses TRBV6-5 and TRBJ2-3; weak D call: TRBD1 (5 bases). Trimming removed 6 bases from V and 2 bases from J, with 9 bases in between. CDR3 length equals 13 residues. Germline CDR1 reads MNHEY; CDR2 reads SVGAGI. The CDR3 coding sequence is TGTGCCAGCAGATTGGACATCACAGATACGCAGTATTTT. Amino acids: CASRLDITDTQYF.

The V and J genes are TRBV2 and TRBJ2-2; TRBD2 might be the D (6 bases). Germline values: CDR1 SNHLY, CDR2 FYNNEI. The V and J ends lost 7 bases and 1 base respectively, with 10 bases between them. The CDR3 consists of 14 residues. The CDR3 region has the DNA TGTGCCAGCAATCGGGACTTGAACACCGGGGAGCTGTTTTTT. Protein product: CASNRDLNTGELFF.

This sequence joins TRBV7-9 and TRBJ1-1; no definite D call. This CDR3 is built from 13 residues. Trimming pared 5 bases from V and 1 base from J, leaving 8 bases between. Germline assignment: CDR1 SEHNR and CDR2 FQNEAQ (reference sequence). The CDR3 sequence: CASSPDKNTEAFF. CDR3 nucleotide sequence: TGTGCCAGCAGCCCAGACAAGAACACTGAAGCTTTCTTT.